This TCR beta chain was sequenced in a study of T cells after yellow fever vaccination. Study-wide results and caveats: Weaker, the secondary response had a peak occurring faster, on day 5 versus 15. Subsequent to the booster, the majority of primary-vaccination clones reappeared (roughly 97% CD4, 85% to 90% CD8). Clonotype sharing between CD4 and CD8 compartments was small.

In this sample, this clonotype turned up a few times. Its antigen is unknown. A process of 5'RACE template switching, which added a universal primer site and UMIs, was used to make TCR cDNA. TCRdb re-called the 5' RACE reads with MiXCR, one entry per CDR3 protein. The data contain approximately 300,000 distinct CDR3 sequences, around 6.8% of them singletons. Here the sequenced sample was PBMCs, taken more than 35 days after the first yellow fever vaccination. The receptor was derived from a man younger than 35 who received the YFV17D yellow fever vaccine.

The DNA of the CDR3 is TGTGCCAGCAGTGAACCGGGAGGGATTGAAGCTTTCTTT. This encodes CASSEPGGIEAFF. V is TRBV6-1 and J is TRBJ1-1, with D unresolved. The V gene's germline CDR1 is MNHNS and CDR2 SASEGT. V lost 2 bases and J lost 7, with 11 bases in between. This CDR3 has 13 amino acids.